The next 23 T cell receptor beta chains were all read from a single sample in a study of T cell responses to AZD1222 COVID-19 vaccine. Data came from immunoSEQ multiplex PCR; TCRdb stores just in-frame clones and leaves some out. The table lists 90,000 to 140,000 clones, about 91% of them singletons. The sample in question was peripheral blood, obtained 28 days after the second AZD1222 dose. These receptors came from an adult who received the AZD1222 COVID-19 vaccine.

CDR3 in amino acids: CASSLGSLGQGKNIQYF. The CDR3 DNA follows: TGTGCCAGCAGCTTAGGATCCTTGGGACAGGGGAAAAACATTCAGTACTTC. The chain joins TRBV7-8 to TRBJ2-4; 10 bases align to TRBD1. This CDR3 spans 17 amino acids. Germline loops: CDR1 SGHVS, CDR2 FQNEAQ. V lost 1 base to trimming and J lost 4 bases; unmatched junction nucleotides: 7.

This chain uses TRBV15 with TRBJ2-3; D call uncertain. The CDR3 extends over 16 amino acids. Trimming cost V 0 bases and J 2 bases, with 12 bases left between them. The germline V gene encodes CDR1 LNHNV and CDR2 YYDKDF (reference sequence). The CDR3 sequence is CATSRDRAALTDTQYF. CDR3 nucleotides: TGTGCCACCAGCAGAGATCGGGCAGCCCTCACAGATACGCAGTATTTT.

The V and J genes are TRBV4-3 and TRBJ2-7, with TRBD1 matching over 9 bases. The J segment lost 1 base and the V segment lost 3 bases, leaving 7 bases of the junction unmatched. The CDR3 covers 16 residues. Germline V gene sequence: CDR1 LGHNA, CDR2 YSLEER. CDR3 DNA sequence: TGCGCCAGCAGCCAGGGACAGGGTTGGACGTCCTACGAGCAGTACTTC. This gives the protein CASSQGQGWTSYEQYF.

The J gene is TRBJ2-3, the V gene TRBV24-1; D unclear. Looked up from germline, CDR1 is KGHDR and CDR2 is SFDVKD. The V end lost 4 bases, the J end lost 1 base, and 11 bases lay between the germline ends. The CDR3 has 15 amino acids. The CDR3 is CATSERGRRTDTQYF. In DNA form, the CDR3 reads TGTGCCACCAGTGAACGAGGCCGTCGCACAGATACGCAGTATTTT.

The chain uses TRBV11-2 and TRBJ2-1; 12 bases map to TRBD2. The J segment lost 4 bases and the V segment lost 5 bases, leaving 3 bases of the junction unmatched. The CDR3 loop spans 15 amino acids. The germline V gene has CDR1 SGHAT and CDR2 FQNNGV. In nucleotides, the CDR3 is TGTGCCAGCAGCACCGGGACTAGCGGGTACAATGAGCAGTTCTTC. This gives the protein CASSTGTSGYNEQFF. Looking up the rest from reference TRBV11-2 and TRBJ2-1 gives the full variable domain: EAGVAQSPRYKIIEKRQSVAFWCNPISGHATLYWYQQILGQGPKLLIQFQNNGVVDDSQLPKDRFSAERLKGVDSTLKIQPAKLEDSAVYLCASSTGTSGYNEQFFGPGTRLTVL.

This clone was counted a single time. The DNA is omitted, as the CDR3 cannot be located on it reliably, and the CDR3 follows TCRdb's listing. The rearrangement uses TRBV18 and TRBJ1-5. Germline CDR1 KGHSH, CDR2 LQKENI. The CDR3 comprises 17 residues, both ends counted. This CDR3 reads CASSPLVGPGSNQPQHF.

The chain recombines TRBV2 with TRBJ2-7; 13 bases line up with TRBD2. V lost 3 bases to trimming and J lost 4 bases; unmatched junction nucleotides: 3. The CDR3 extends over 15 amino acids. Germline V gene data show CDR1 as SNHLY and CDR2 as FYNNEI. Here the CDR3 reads CASSETSGRLYEQYF. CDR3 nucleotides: TGTGCCAGCAGTGAGACTAGCGGGAGGCTTTACGAGCAGTACTTC. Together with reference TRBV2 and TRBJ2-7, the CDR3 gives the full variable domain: EPEVTQTPSHQVTQMGQEVILRCVPISNHLYFYWYRQILGQKVEFLVSFYNNEISEKSEIFDDQFSVERPDGSNFTLKIRSTKLEDSAMYFCASSETSGRLYEQYFGPGTRLTVT.

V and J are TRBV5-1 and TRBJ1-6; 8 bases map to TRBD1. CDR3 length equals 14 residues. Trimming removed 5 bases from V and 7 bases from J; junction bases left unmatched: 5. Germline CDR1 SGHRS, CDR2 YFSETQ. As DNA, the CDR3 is TGCGCCAGCAGTTCTGGACAGGGAAATTCACCCCTCCACTTT. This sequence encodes CASSSGQGNSPLHF. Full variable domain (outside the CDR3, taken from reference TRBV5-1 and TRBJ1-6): KAGVTQTPRYLIKTRGQQVTLSCSPISGHRSVSWYQQTPGQGLQFLFEYFSETQRNKGNFPGRFSGRQFSNSRSEMNVSTLELGDSALYLCASSSGQGNSPLHFGNGTRLTVT.

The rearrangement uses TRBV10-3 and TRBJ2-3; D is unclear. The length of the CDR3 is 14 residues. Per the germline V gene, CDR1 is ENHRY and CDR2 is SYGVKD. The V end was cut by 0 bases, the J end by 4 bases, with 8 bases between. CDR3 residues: CAISESFGSDTQYF. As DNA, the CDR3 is TGTGCCATCAGTGAGTCTTTCGGCTCAGATACGCAGTATTTT.

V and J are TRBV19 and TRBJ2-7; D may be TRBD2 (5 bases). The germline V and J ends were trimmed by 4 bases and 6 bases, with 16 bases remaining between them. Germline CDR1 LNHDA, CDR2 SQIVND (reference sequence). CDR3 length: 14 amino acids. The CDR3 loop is CASSTGGGCCEQYF. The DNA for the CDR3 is TGTGCCAGTAGTACAGGAGGAGGTTGTTGCGAGCAGTACTTC.

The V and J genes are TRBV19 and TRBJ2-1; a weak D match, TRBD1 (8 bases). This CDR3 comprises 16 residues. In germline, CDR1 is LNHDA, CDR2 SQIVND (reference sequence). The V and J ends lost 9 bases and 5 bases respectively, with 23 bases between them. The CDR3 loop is CASRGRGRRSDNEQFF. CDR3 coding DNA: TGTGCCAGCAGGGGGCGGGGGCGGCGCTCGGACAATGAGCAGTTCTTC.

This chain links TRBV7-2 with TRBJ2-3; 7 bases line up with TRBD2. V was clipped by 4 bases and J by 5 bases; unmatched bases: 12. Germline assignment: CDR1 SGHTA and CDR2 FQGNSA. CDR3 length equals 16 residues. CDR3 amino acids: CASSSRRSGNGDTQYF. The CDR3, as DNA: TGTGCCAGCAGCTCCCGTAGAAGCGGGAACGGAGATACGCAGTATTTT.

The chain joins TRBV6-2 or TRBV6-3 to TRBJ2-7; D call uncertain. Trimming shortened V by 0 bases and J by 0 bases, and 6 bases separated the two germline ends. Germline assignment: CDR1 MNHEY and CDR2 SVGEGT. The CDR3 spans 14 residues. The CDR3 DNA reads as TGTGCCAGCAGTTACTCGGCCGGCTCCTACGAGCAGTACTTC. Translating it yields CASSYSAGSYEQYF.

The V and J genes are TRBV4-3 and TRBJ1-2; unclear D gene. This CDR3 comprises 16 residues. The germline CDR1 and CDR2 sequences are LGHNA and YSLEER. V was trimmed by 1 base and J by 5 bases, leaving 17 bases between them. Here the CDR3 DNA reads TGCGCCAGCAGCCAAGGTAGGGCAGGAGGAAAGTATGGCTACACCTTC. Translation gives CASSQGRAGGKYGYTF.

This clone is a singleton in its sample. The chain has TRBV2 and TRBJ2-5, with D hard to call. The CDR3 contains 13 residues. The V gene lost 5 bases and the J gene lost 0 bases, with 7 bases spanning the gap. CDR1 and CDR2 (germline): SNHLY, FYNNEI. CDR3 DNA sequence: TGTGCCAGCAGTCGACTTCACCAAGAGACCCAGTACTTC. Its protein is CASSRLHQETQYF.

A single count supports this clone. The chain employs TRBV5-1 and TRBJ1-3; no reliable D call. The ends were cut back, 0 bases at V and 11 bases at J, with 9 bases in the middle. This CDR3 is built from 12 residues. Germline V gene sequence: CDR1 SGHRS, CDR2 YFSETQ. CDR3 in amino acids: CASSLGHPPIYF. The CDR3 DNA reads TGCGCCAGCAGCTTGGGGCACCCCCCCATATATTTT.

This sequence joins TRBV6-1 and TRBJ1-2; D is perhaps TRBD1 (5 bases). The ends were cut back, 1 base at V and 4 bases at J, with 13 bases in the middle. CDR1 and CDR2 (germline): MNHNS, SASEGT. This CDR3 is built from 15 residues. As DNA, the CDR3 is TGTGCCAGCAGTGAAGGGGGGGGTAGTTTCTATGGCTACACCTTC. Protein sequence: CASSEGGGSFYGYTF.

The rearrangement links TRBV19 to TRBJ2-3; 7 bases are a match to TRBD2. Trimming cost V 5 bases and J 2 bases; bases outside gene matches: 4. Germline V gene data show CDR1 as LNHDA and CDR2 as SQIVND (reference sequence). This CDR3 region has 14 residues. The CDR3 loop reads CASSEWDYTDTQYF. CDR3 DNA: TGTGCCAGTAGTGAGTGGGACTACACAGATACGCAGTATTTT.

The CDR3 protein is CASSLGGTNEKLFF. The CDR3 DNA follows: TGTGCCAGCAGCTTAGGGGGCACTAATGAAAAACTGTTTTTT. The chain carries TRBV7-2 and TRBJ1-4, with D perhaps TRBD1 (5 bases). Germline CDR1 is SGHTA and CDR2 is FQGNSA. Deletions cut 1 base from V and 2 bases from J, with 5 bases between. The CDR3 contains 14 residues.

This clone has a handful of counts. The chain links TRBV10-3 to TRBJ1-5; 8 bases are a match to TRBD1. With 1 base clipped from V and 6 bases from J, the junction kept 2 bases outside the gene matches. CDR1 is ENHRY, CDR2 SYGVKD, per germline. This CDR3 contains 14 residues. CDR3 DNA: TGTGCCATCAGTGAGTTGACAGGGGTTCAGCCCCAGCATTTT. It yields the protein CAISELTGVQPQHF.

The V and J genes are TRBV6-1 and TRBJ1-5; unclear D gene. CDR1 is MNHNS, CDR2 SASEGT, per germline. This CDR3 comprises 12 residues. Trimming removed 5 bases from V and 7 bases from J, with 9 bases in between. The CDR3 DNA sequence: TGTGCCAGCAGTCCCAGCAGCCAGCCCCAGCATTTT. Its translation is CASSPSSQPQHF.

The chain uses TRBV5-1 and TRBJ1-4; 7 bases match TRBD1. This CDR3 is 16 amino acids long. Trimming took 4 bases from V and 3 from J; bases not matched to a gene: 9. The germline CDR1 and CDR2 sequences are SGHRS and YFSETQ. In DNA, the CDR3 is TGCGCCAGCAGCCCCGGGACAGCCACAGCTAATGAAAAACTGTTTTTT. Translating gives CASSPGTATANEKLFF.

DNA for the CDR3: TGTGCCAGCAGCTTACAGTTGGGCTGGACTAGCAATGAGCAGTTCTTC. Protein sequence: CASSLQLGWTSNEQFF. The V gene is TRBV7-2, the J gene TRBJ2-1, with 7 bases identical to TRBD2. Germline CDR1 and CDR2: SGHTA and FQGNSA. This CDR3 spans 16 amino acids. The trim removed 2 bases at V and 6 bases at J, leaving 10 bases unmatched. Together with reference TRBV7-2 and TRBJ2-1, the CDR3 gives the full variable domain: GAGVSQSPSNKVTEKGKDVELRCDPISGHTALYWYRQSLGQGLEFLIYFQGNSAPDKSGLPSDRFSAERTGGSVSTLTIQRTQQEDSAVYLCASSLQLGWTSNEQFFGPGTRLTVL.